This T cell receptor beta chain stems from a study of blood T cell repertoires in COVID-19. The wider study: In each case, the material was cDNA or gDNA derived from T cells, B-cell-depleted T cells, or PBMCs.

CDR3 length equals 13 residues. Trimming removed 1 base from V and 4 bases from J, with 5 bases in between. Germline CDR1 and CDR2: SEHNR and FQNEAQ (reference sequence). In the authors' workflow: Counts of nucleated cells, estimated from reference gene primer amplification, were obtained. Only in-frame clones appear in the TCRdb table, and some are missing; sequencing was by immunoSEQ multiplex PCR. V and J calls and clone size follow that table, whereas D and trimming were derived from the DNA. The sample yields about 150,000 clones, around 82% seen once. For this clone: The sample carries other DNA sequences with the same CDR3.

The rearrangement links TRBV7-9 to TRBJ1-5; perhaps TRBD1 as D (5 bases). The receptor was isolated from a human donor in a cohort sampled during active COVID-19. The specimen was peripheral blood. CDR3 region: CASSLGQNQPQHF. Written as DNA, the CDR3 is TGTGCCAGCAGCTTAGGACAGAATCAGCCCCAGCATTTT. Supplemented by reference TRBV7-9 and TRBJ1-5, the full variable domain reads DTGVSQNPRHKITKRGQNVTFRCDPISEHNRLYWYRQTLGQGPEFLTYFQNEAQLEKSRLLSDRFSAERPKGSFSTLEIQRTEQGDSAMYLCASSLGQNQPQHFGDGTRLSIL.